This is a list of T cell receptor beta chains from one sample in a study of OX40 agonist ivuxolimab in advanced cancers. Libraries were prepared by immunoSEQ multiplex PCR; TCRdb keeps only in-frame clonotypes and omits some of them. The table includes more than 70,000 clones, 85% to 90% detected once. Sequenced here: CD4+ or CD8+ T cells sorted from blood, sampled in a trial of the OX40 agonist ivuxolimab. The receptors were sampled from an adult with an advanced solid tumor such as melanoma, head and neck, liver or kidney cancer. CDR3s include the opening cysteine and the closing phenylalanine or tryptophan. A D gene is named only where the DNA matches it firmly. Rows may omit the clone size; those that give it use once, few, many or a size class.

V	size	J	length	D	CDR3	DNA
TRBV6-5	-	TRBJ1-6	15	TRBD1	CASSYQGQQASPLHF	TGTGCCAGCAGTTACCAGGGACAGCAAGCTTCACCCCTCCACTTT
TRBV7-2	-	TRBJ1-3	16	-	CASSVGQRLSGNTIYF	TGTGCCAGCAGCGTCGGACAGCGACTCTCTGGAAACACCATATATTTT
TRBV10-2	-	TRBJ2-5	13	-	CASRTRAQETQYF	TGCGCCAGCAGAACTAGGGCACAAGAGACCCAGTACTTC
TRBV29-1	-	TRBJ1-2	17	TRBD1	CSVEFVGQGLTPDGYTF	TGCAGCGTTGAATTTGTTGGACAGGGGCTGACTCCCGATGGCTACACCTTC
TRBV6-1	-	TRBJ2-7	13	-	CASRGRRIYEQYF	TGTGCCAGCAGGGGTAGAAGAATATACGAGCAGTACTTC
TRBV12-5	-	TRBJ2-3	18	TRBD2	CASGLGGTSGRSTDTQYF	TGTGCTAGTGGTTTGGGGGGGACTAGCGGACGGAGCACAGATACGCAGTATTTT
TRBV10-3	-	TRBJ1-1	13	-	CASHRTVNTEAFF	TGTGCCTCCCACCGGACGGTGAACACTGAAGCTTTCTTT
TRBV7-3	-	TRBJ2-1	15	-	CASSLRSRSYNEQFF	TGTGCCAGCAGCTTACGGTCCCGCTCCTACAATGAGCAGTTCTTC
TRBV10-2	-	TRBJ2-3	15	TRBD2	CASSAIAGGTDTQYF	TGCGCCAGCAGTGCTATAGCGGGAGGCACAGATACGCAGTATTTT
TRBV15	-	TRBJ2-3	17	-	CATSRVYSRVSTDTQYF	TGTGCCACCAGCAGAGTTTATAGCAGGGTGTCCACAGATACGCAGTATTTT
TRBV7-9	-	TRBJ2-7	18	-	CASSQLPGTTVEVHEQYF	TGTGCCAGCAGCCAGCTCCCCGGGACGACTGTAGAGGTCCACGAGCAGTACTTC
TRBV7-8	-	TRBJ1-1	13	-	CASSLFPGSEAFF	TGTGCCAGCAGCTTATTCCCCGGAAGTGAAGCTTTCTTT
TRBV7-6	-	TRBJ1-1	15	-	CASSASLGGWGEAFF	TGTGCCAGCAGCGCCTCCCTAGGGGGGTGGGGTGAAGCTTTCTTT
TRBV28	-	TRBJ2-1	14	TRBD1	CASRPGTGVDEQFF	TGTGCCAGCAGGCCCGGGACAGGGGTTGATGAGCAGTTCTTC
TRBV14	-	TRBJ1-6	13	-	CASSQVGEGPLHF	TGTGCCAGCAGCCAAGTGGGGGAAGGCCCCCTCCACTTT
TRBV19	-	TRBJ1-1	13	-	CASKTPGRNEAFF	TGTGCCAGTAAAACCCCGGGGAGGAATGAAGCTTTCTTT
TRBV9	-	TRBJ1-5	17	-	CASSVDRWGLGNQPQHF	TGTGCCAGCAGCGTCGATCGGTGGGGGTTAGGCAATCAGCCCCAGCATTTT
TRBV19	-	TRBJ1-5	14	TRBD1	CASTAGGAGQPQHF	TGTGCCAGTACGGCAGGGGGCGCAGGTCAGCCCCAGCATTTT
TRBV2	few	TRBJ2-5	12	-	CASSVREETQYF	TGTGCCAGCAGTGTAAGGGAAGAGACCCAGTACTTC
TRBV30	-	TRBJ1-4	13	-	CAWSTGVDEKLFF	TGTGCCTGGAGTACCGGGGTTGATGAAAAACTGTTTTTT
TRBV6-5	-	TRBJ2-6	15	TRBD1	CASGQGITGANVLTF	TGTGCCTCAGGACAGGGTATTACGGGGGCCAACGTCCTGACTTTC
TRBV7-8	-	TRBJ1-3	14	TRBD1	CASSPDRDGNTIYF	TGTGCCAGCAGCCCGGACAGGGATGGAAACACCATATATTTT
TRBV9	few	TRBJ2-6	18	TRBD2	CASSATGTRGPGANVLTF	TGTGCCAGCAGCGCTACCGGGACTAGAGGGCCTGGGGCCAACGTCCTGACTTTC
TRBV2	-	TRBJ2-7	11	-	CASSRGNEQYF	TGTGCCAGCAGTAGGGGCAACGAGCAGTACTTC
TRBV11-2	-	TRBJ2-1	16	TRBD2	CASSLGTSGTYNEQFF	TGTGCCAGCAGCTTAGGGACTAGCGGGACCTACAATGAGCAGTTCTTC
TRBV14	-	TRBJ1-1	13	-	CASSQEMNTEAFF	TGTGCCAGCAGCCAAGAGATGAACACTGAAGCTTTCTTT
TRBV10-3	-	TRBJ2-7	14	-	CAISESEDNSEQYF	TGTGCCATCAGTGAGTCGGAGGACAACTCCGAGCAGTACTTC
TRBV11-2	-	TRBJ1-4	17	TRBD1	CASSLVGDRRNNEKLFF	TGTGCCAGCAGCTTAGTTGGGGACAGGCGGAATAATGAAAAACTGTTTTTT
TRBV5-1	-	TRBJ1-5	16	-	CASSLAGGNSNQPQHF	TGCGCCAGCAGCTTGGCGGGCGGCAATAGCAATCAGCCCCAGCATTTT
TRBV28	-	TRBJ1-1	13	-	CASSVGQSREAFF	TGTGCCAGCAGCGTCGGACAGTCGCGAGAAGCTTTCTTT
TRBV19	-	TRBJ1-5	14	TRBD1	CASSITGQAQPQHF	TGTGCCAGTAGTATAACCGGACAGGCTCAGCCCCAGCATTTT
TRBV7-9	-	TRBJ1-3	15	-	CASSPAGVAGNTIYF	TGTGCCAGCAGCCCGGCAGGGGTAGCTGGAAACACCATATATTTT
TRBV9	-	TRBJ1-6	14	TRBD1	CASSAGQVMSPLHF	TGTGCCAGCAGCGCTGGACAGGTCATGTCACCCCTCCACTTT
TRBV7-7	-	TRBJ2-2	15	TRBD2	CASSKREGNTGELFF	TGTGCTAGCAGCAAGCGGGAGGGAAACACCGGGGAGCTGTTTTTT
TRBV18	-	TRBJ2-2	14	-	CASSQDRNTGELFF	TGTGCCAGCTCTCAAGACAGGAACACCGGGGAGCTGTTTTTT
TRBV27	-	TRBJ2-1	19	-	CASSFLGGGGPISYNEQFF	TGTGCCAGCAGTTTTTTGGGGGGAGGAGGACCTATATCCTACAATGAGCAGTTCTTC
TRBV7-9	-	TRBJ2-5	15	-	CASIKRGGPQETQYF	TGTGCCAGCATCAAAAGGGGGGGACCACAAGAGACCCAGTACTTC
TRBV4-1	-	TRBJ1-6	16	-	CASSQDTDAPRSPLHF	TGCGCCAGCAGCCAAGATACGGACGCTCCACGCTCACCCCTCCACTTT
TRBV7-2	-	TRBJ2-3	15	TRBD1	CASSSGQGITDTQYF	TGTGCCAGCAGCTCGGGACAGGGGATCACAGATACGCAGTATTTT
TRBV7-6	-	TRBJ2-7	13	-	CASSAAGRYEQYF	TGTGCCAGCAGCGCGGCAGGGAGATACGAGCAGTACTTC
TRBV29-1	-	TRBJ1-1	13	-	CSVVLRTDSEAFF	TGCAGCGTTGTATTAAGGACAGACTCTGAAGCTTTCTTT
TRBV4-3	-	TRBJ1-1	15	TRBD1	CASSRGARGGTEAFF	TGCGCCAGCAGCCGCGGGGCCAGGGGGGGGACTGAAGCTTTCTTT
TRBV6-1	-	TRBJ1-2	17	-	CASSGDLLLMDLYGYTF	TGTGCCAGCAGTGGGGATTTACTCTTAATGGATCTCTATGGCTACACCTTC
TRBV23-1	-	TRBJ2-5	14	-	CASSHSQDAETQYF	TGCGCCAGCAGTCATTCCCAGGATGCGGAGACCCAGTACTTC
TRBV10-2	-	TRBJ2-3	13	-	CASRGGFADTQYF	TGCGCCAGCAGGGGTGGGTTCGCAGATACGCAGTATTTT
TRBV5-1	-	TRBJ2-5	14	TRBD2	CASSPTGGDETQYF	TGCGCCAGCAGCCCAACGGGGGGAGATGAGACCCAGTACTTC